The 28 T cell receptor beta chains presented below share a single source sample, sequenced in a study of human T cells and chemical hapten exposure (dated by TCRdb to about 2021). Library preparation was by RACE. Instrument on record: NextSeq 500. TCRdb redid the processing of the public reads, applying fastp at Q25 and MiXCR, and retained in-frame beta chains. When rows share a CDR3 protein, they turn into one entry using the most common DNA and genes. The table for this sample lists about 52,000 distinct CDR3 sequences; approximately 9.9% of them were counted only once. The ten largest clones take up 15% to 20% of the sample. The meaning of the sample's time point label: patch test 3, about 24 weeks after DPC sensitization. The treatment or condition label, as the study defines it: therapeutic diphenylcyclopropenone sensitization with weekly scalp DPC. Sequences were derived from whole blood, sampled in connection with sensitization to the hapten diphenylcyclopropenone (DPC). The source is a woman aged 40 to 50 with alopecia areata. Some clones in this sample may be carry-over from other donors' samples.

This clonotype was picked up a small number of times. The chain recombines TRBV7-2 with TRBJ2-2; D possibly corresponds to TRBD2 (5 bases). This CDR3 region has 12 residues. Germline V gene sequence: CDR1 SGHTA, CDR2 FQGNSA. The V end was cut by 3 bases, the J end by 8 bases, with 7 bases between. CDR3 DNA: TGTGCCAGCAGCTTCGGCGGGGGGGAGCTGTTTTTT. Its translation: CASSFGGGELFF.

At least ten counts were recorded for this clonotype. This chain uses TRBV12-3 or TRBV12-4 with TRBJ2-5; 10 bases align to TRBD2. The CDR3 has 15 residues. After removal of 2 bases from V and 3 bases from J, the junction contained 3 bases not matched to a gene. The DNA for the CDR3 is TGTGCCAGCAGTTTACTCCTAGCGGGGGAAGAGACCCAGTACTTC. Encoded protein: CASSLLLAGEETQYF.

There are a few counts of this clonotype. The gene calls are TRBV12-3 or TRBV12-4 and TRBJ2-3, with a tentative D call TRBD1 (6 bases). V gave up 3 bases and J gave up 3 bases, with 10 bases separating them. CDR3 length equals 14 residues. This CDR3 is CASSFYRETDTQYF. Written as DNA, the CDR3 is TGTGCCAGCAGTTTCTACAGGGAAACAGATACGCAGTATTTT.

This clonotype was seen only a few times. The genes are TRBV20-1 and TRBJ1-1; no clear D gene. Trimming cost V 3 bases and J 7 bases, with 18 bases left between them. CDR3 length: 14 amino acids. The V gene's germline CDR1 is DFQATT and CDR2 SNEGSKA (reference sequence). In DNA, the CDR3 is TGCAGTGCTAGTGGTATGTGGACCGGTAATGAAGCTTTCTTT. Translated: CSASGMWTGNEAFF.

This clonotype was picked up many times. V gene TRBV29-1 combines with J gene TRBJ1-1; D remains ambiguous. CDR1 and CDR2 (germline): SQVTM, ANQGSEA. V gave up 7 bases and J gave up 3 bases, with 9 bases separating them. The CDR3 loop spans 11 amino acids. CDR3 in DNA: TGCAGCGGACTTAGGGACACTGAAGCTTTCTTT. Protein sequence: CSGLRDTEAFF.

In its sample, this clonotype was seen a few times. This chain joins TRBV25-1 and TRBJ1-2; D might be TRBD1 (6 bases). Germline V lookup: CDR1 MGHDK, CDR2 SYGVNS. Trimming removed 1 base at V and 2 bases at J, with 8 bases between. The CDR3 is 14 residues long. For the CDR3, the DNA is TGTGCCAGCAGTGAATCCCAGGGGAACTATGGCTACACCTTC. Translation: CASSESQGNYGYTF.

In this sample, this clonotype turned up many times. The V call is TRBV20-1, the J call TRBJ2-1, with D unclear. In germline, CDR1 is DFQATT, CDR2 SNEGSKA (reference sequence). There are 12 residues in the CDR3. The V and J ends lost 3 bases and 0 bases respectively, with 3 bases between them. The CDR3 here is CSARVSYNEQFF. The CDR3 nucleotides are TGCAGTGCTAGGGTCTCCTACAATGAGCAGTTCTTC.

This clonotype occurred a few times. V gene TRBV4-3 combines with J gene TRBJ1-5, with D uncertain. V lost 0 bases to trimming and J lost 0 bases, with 15 bases between them. Per the germline V gene, CDR1 is LGHNA and CDR2 is YSLEER. CDR3 length equals 18 residues. The CDR3 DNA reads as TGCGCCAGCAGCCAAGATTTAACAGCGACTTATAGCAATCAGCCCCAGCATTTT. Its translation: CASSQDLTATYSNQPQHF.

J is TRBJ2-3 and V is TRBV14, with D perhaps matching TRBD2 (5 bases). Deletions cut 1 base from V and 4 bases from J, with 18 bases between. This CDR3 has 17 amino acids. Germline CDR1 reads SGHDN; CDR2 reads FVKESK. CDR3 amino acids: CASSQGRGPPRADTQYF. CDR3 sequence (DNA): TGTGCCAGCAGCCAAGGTCGCGGTCCCCCGAGGGCAGATACGCAGTATTTT.

V usage is TRBV21-1 and J usage is TRBJ1-5; the table's D call, TRBD1, has no DNA check behind it. TRBV21-1 is shown as a pseudogene. The CDR3 runs 19 residues. CDR3 coding DNA: TGTGCCAGCAGCACCGGGGGCCAGGTCTCTGATTATAGCAATCAGCCCCAGCATTTT. It specifies CASSTGGQVSDYSNQPQHF.

The V gene is TRBV29-1, the J gene TRBJ2-5; 8 nucleotides align to TRBD2. The germline CDR1 and CDR2 sequences are SQVTM and ANQGSEA. Losses at the gene ends were 2 bases for V and 1 base for J; bases not matched to a gene: 0. The CDR3 is 13 residues long. As DNA, the CDR3 is TGCAGCGTTGAACTAGCGGGCCAAGAGACCCAGTACTTC. Protein product: CSVELAGQETQYF.

The sample holds a few counts of this clonotype. The chain combines TRBV7-9 with TRBJ1-4; D not certain. V dropped 1 base and J dropped 4 bases, with 10 bases sitting between them. CDR1 and CDR2 from the germline V gene are SEHNR and FQNEAQ (reference sequence). This CDR3 is built from 15 residues. CDR3 in amino acids: CASSLDRDYNEKLFF. Written as DNA, the CDR3 is TGTGCCAGCAGCTTAGACCGGGATTATAATGAAAAACTGTTTTTT.

The table lists this clonotype with a few counts. The chain uses TRBV7-6 and TRBJ2-3; 9 nucleotides match TRBD1. Per germline, CDR1 SGHVS and CDR2 FNYEAQ. The CDR3 has 13 amino acids. With 5 bases clipped from V and 14 bases from J, the junction kept 11 bases outside the gene matches. CDR3: CASSPLGQDRGYF. CDR3 coding DNA: TGTGCCAGCAGCCCCCTAGGACAGGACAGGGGGTATTTT.

The chain uses TRBV6-2 or TRBV6-3 and TRBJ2-7; 8 nucleotides align to TRBD1. The CDR3 is 17 amino acids. With V trimmed by 4 bases and J by 2 bases, 13 bases remained unmatched. CDR1 and CDR2 from the germline V gene are MNHEY and SVGEGT. The CDR3 is CASSSKYPGQDPYEQYF. In DNA form, the CDR3 reads TGTGCCAGCAGTTCCAAATACCCGGGACAGGATCCCTACGAGCAGTACTTC.

V gene TRBV6-1 combines with J gene TRBJ1-1; no definite D call. The V end was cut by 0 bases, the J end by 6 bases, with 8 bases between. Germline V lookup: CDR1 MNHNS, CDR2 SASEGT. This CDR3 spans 13 amino acids. The CDR3 spells CASSEAVRAEAFF. Written as DNA, the CDR3 is TGTGCCAGCAGTGAAGCGGTCCGGGCTGAAGCTTTCTTT.

The chain carries TRBV4-3 and TRBJ2-5, with a tentative D call TRBD1 (6 bases). The germline CDR1 and CDR2 sequences are LGHNA and YSLEER. Between the trimmed V and J ends, which lost 0 bases and 1 base, there was a span of 9 bases. The length of the CDR3 is 15 residues. In nucleotides, the CDR3 is TGCGCCAGCAGCCAAGATTACAGGGTCCAAGAGACCCAGTACTTC. Translation gives CASSQDYRVQETQYF.

The chain is built from TRBV9 and TRBJ2-1, with TRBD2 matching over 9 bases. The V and J ends lost 5 bases and 8 bases, in that order; junction bases with no gene match: 8. Germline V gene sequence: CDR1 SGDLS, CDR2 YYNGEE. The CDR3 covers 14 residues. CDR3 loop: CASSERGVTHEQFF. The CDR3 DNA follows: TGTGCCAGCAGTGAGCGGGGGGTTACTCATGAGCAGTTCTTC.

J is TRBJ1-2 and V is TRBV4-1, with a tentative D call TRBD1 (5 bases). Per the germline V gene, CDR1 is MGHRA and CDR2 is YSYEKL. This CDR3 is 15 amino acids long. V lost 0 bases and J lost 4, with 12 bases in between. CDR3 nucleotide sequence: TGCGCCAGCAGCCAAGAGGGCAGGGCTAGCTATGGCTACACCTTC. Its protein is CASSQEGRASYGYTF.

This clonotype occurred a few times. The chain is built from TRBV2 and TRBJ2-7; 7 bases map to TRBD2. Trimming at V came to 5 bases and at J to 4 bases, leaving 8 bases not matched to a gene. The CDR3 totals 14 residues. CDR1 is SNHLY, CDR2 FYNNEI, per germline. The CDR3 region has the DNA TGTGCCAGCAGTCCAAGCGGGGCCCTGTACGAGCAGTACTTC. Translating it yields CASSPSGALYEQYF.

The chain combines TRBV7-7 with TRBJ2-5; D is possibly TRBD1 (5 bases). This CDR3 spans 13 amino acids. V lost 7 bases and J lost 3, with 12 bases in between. CDR1 and CDR2 from the germline V gene are SSHAT and FNYEAQ (reference sequence). The CDR3 sequence: CASTRAPEETQYF. CDR3 nucleotides: TGTGCCAGCACCAGGGCGCCGGAAGAGACCCAGTACTTC.

The chain's CDR3 is CASSQTALDRVSGNTIYF. The CDR3 nucleotides are TGCGCCAGCAGCCAAACCGCCCTGGACAGGGTTTCTGGAAACACCATATATTTT. The chain links TRBV4-1 to TRBJ1-3, with 8 bases aligning to TRBD1. The CDR3 contains 18 residues. The germline V gene has CDR1 MGHRA and CDR2 YSYEKL. Losses at the gene ends were 2 bases for V and 1 base for J; bases not matched to a gene: 10.

This chain uses TRBV5-6 with TRBJ2-3; D is ambiguous. Germline-derived CDR1 and CDR2 are SGHDT and YYEEEE. V lost 0 bases to trimming and J lost 1 base, with 6 bases between them. This CDR3 is 14 amino acids long. The DNA of the CDR3 is TGTGCCAGCAGCTTGGCTACGCGCACAGATACGCAGTATTTT. Amino acids: CASSLATRTDTQYF.

This clonotype has a count of ten or more. The rearrangement joins TRBV12-3 or TRBV12-4 to TRBJ2-3; 8 bases match TRBD2. The CDR3 is 15 residues long. J was trimmed by 4 bases and V by 4 bases; bases with no gene match: 7. CDR3 in amino acids: CASSSSGGRSDTQYF. CDR3 coding DNA: TGTGCCAGCAGTTCCAGCGGGGGAAGGTCAGATACGCAGTATTTT.

This clonotype appeared many times. The chain is built from TRBV4-3 and TRBJ1-2; TRBD1 aligns across 7 bases. The CDR3 is 15 residues long. J lost 2 bases, V lost 1 base, and 4 bases had no gene match. CDR1 and CDR2 from the germline V gene are LGHNA and YSLEER. CDR3 sequence reads: CASSQVDRENYGYTF. DNA of the CDR3: TGCGCCAGCAGCCAAGTCGACAGGGAGAACTATGGCTACACCTTC.

The rearrangement joins TRBV4-2 to TRBJ2-6; no reliable D call. V was cut by 1 base and J by 2 bases, with 12 bases left in between. The CDR3 is made up of 17 amino acids. Germline CDR1 LGHNA, CDR2 YNFKEQ. In nucleotides, the CDR3 is TGTGCCAGCAGCCAAGTCGGGTTCCTTGCTGGGGCCAACGTCCTGACTTTC. Its translation is CASSQVGFLAGANVLTF.

Only a few counts were recorded for this clonotype. The rearrangement uses TRBV27 and TRBJ2-7; D tentatively reads TRBD1 or TRBD2 (5 bases each). There are 13 residues in the CDR3. With 5 bases removed from V and 0 bases from J, the gap between germline ends came to 8 bases. Germline loops: CDR1 MNHEY, CDR2 SMNVEV (reference sequence). The DNA for the CDR3 is TGTGCCAGCAGTGGGGGAGCCTCCTACGAGCAGTACTTC. Translation gives CASSGGASYEQYF.

The rearrangement joins TRBV6-2 or TRBV6-3 to TRBJ1-1; D gene unclear. V shed 7 bases and J shed 1 base, with 7 bases lying between them. Germline V CDR1 and CDR2: MNHEY, SVGEGT. CDR3 length equals 12 residues. The CDR3 nucleotides are TGTGCCAGCAAAACACAGAACACTGAAGCTTTCTTT. It specifies CASKTQNTEAFF.

There are a few counts of this clonotype. The chain joins TRBV2 to TRBJ2-2; D ambiguous. This CDR3 is 12 amino acids long. Deletions cut 7 bases from V and 9 bases from J, with 12 bases between. The germline CDR1 and CDR2 sequences are SNHLY and FYNNEI. The DNA for the CDR3 is TGTGCCAGCACCCAAGAGACGAGGGAGCTGTTTTTT. Protein: CASTQETRELFF.